This T cell receptor beta chain was identified in a study of tumor-infiltrating lymphocytes in localized non-small cell lung cancer. TCRdb keeps only in-frame clones here, not all; method: immunoSEQ multiplex PCR. The sample includes fewer than 12,000 clones, roughly 60% of them seen just once. In the case of this clone: What it recognizes is unknown.

The V segment lost 3 bases and the J segment 4 bases; nucleotides outside the gene matches: 6. Germline-derived CDR1 and CDR2 are SGHRS and YFSETQ. This CDR3 has 15 residues. Overall study results and limits: Only some patients had TCR sequencing, depending on available tissue. Immunotypes IM1 and IM2 had similar TCR-derived T-cell fractions. No link was found between tumor T-cell fraction and recurrence-free survival. Different pieces of the same tissue were used for each assay.

Sequenced: lung tumor tissue. This rearrangement joins TRBV5-1 to TRBJ1-5; 8 nucleotides match TRBD1. This receptor was taken from a human donor with non-small cell lung cancer. CDR3 bases: TGCGCCAGCAGCTCTGCAGGGGGCCCAAATCAGCCCCAGCATTTT. This sequence encodes CASSSAGGPNQPQHF.